Listed below are T cell receptor beta chains from one sample, sequenced in a study of cytomegalovirus exposure and HLA in healthy donors. This table comes from immunoSEQ multiplex PCR, and its TCRdb copy is limited to in-frame clones, with some not included. This table holds about 130,000 clones, around 9% found once. Input material: PBMCs. These TCRs come from a man aged 35 to 55 in good health and CMV-seronegative. Both conserved end residues are part of each CDR3. D genes are given only for firm matches. The size of a clone is reported for some rows only, either as once, few or many, or as a class for expanded clones.

v_call: TRBV2
d_call: TRBD2
j_call: TRBJ2-7
clone_size: -
cdr3_aa: CASTPTSGVTYEQYF
cdr3_nt: TGTGCCAGCACTCCCACTAGCGGGGTCACCTACGAGCAGTACTTC

v_call: TRBV9
d_call: TRBD1
j_call: TRBJ2-5
clone_size: -
cdr3_aa: CASSVRDRLETQYF
cdr3_nt: TGTGCCAGCAGCGTAAGGGACAGGCTTGAGACCCAGTACTTC

v_call: TRBV6-5
d_call: -
j_call: TRBJ2-2
clone_size: -
cdr3_aa: CASSRISQGSGELFF
cdr3_nt: TGTGCCAGCAGCCGCATTTCTCAGGGATCCGGGGAGCTGTTTTTT

v_call: TRBV4-1
d_call: -
j_call: TRBJ2-1
clone_size: few
cdr3_aa: CASSQGDNYNEQFF
cdr3_nt: TGCGCCAGCAGCCAAGGCGACAACTACAATGAGCAGTTCTTC

v_call: TRBV5-4
d_call: TRBD1
j_call: TRBJ1-3
clone_size: few
cdr3_aa: CASSRRTGTGNTIYF
cdr3_nt: TGTGCCAGCAGCCGTAGGACAGGGACTGGAAACACCATATATTTT

v_call: TRBV6-5
d_call: TRBD1
j_call: TRBJ2-7
clone_size: few
cdr3_aa: CASSYRGQGDYEQYF
cdr3_nt: TGTGCCAGCAGTTACAGGGGACAGGGTGACTACGAGCAGTACTTC

v_call: TRBV7-3
d_call: TRBD1
j_call: TRBJ2-1
clone_size: -
cdr3_aa: CASTPNNPGTGGNEQFF
cdr3_nt: TGTGCCAGCACCCCAAACAACCCCGGGACAGGGGGCAATGAGCAGTTCTTC

v_call: TRBV25-1
d_call: -
j_call: TRBJ1-3
clone_size: -
cdr3_aa: CASSESGNTIYF
cdr3_nt: TGTGCCAGCAGTGAAAGCGGAAACACCATATATTTT

v_call: TRBV19
d_call: -
j_call: TRBJ1-2
clone_size: -
cdr3_aa: CASSIQVNYGYTF
cdr3_nt: TGTGCCAGTAGTATACAGGTTAACTATGGCTACACCTTC

v_call: TRBV4-2
d_call: TRBD1
j_call: TRBJ1-4
clone_size: few
cdr3_aa: CASSPDRINEKLFF
cdr3_nt: TGTGCCAGCAGCCCGGACAGGATAAATGAAAAACTGTTTTTT

v_call: TRBV4-2
d_call: TRBD1
j_call: TRBJ2-3
clone_size: -
cdr3_aa: CASSHRDRGITDTQYF
cdr3_nt: TGTGCCAGCAGCCATCGGGACAGGGGGATCACTGATACGCAGTATTTT

v_call: TRBV4-1
d_call: -
j_call: TRBJ2-7
clone_size: -
cdr3_aa: CASSLTEAPYYEQYF
cdr3_nt: TGCGCCAGCAGCCTTACTGAGGCCCCGTACTACGAGCAGTACTTC

v_call: TRBV2
d_call: TRBD1
j_call: TRBJ2-3
clone_size: -
cdr3_aa: CASLQGVGDTQYF
cdr3_nt: TGTGCCAGCTTGCAGGGGGTAGGGGATACGCAGTATTTT

v_call: TRBV7-8
d_call: -
j_call: TRBJ2-7
clone_size: -
cdr3_aa: CASSLVQSTSYEQYF
cdr3_nt: TGTGCCAGCAGCTTAGTCCAGTCCACCTCCTACGAGCAGTACTTC

v_call: TRBV4-1
d_call: -
j_call: TRBJ1-4
clone_size: few
cdr3_aa: CASSQRSTTNEKLFF
cdr3_nt: TGCGCCAGCAGCCAACGAAGCACAACTAATGAAAAACTGTTTTTT

v_call: TRBV6-1
d_call: -
j_call: TRBJ1-4
clone_size: few
cdr3_aa: CASSRAPNEKLFF
cdr3_nt: TGTGCCAGCAGCAGGGCCCCTAATGAAAAACTGTTTTTT

v_call: TRBV9
d_call: -
j_call: TRBJ2-3
clone_size: -
cdr3_aa: CASSDGTATDTQYF
cdr3_nt: TGTGCCAGCAGCGATGGGACTGCCACAGATACGCAGTATTTT

v_call: TRBV7-6
d_call: -
j_call: TRBJ1-6
clone_size: few
cdr3_aa: CASSLETGRHSPLHF
cdr3_nt: TGTGCCAGCAGCTTAGAGACAGGTCGCCATTCACCCCTCCACTTT

v_call: TRBV19
d_call: -
j_call: TRBJ2-7
clone_size: many
cdr3_aa: CASSTSQDSYEQYF
cdr3_nt: TGTGCCAGTAGTACCTCACAGGACTCCTACGAGCAGTACTTC

v_call: TRBV7-9
d_call: -
j_call: TRBJ1-4
clone_size: -
cdr3_aa: CASISSGGGEKLFF
cdr3_nt: TGTGCCAGCATTTCCTCGGGAGGGGGAGAAAAACTGTTTTTT

v_call: TRBV5-6
d_call: -
j_call: TRBJ1-2
clone_size: -
cdr3_aa: CASSVSYGYTF
cdr3_nt: TGTGCCAGCAGCGTTAGCTATGGCTACACCTTC

v_call: TRBV4-1
d_call: TRBD2
j_call: TRBJ2-7
clone_size: -
cdr3_aa: CASSQDGLAGGPPYEQYF
cdr3_nt: TGCGCCAGCAGCCAAGATGGGTTAGCGGGGGGGCCACCCTACGAGCAGTACTTC

v_call: TRBV7-9
d_call: TRBD1
j_call: TRBJ1-6
clone_size: -
cdr3_aa: CASSPRTGGNSPLHF
cdr3_nt: TGTGCCAGCAGTCCCCGGACAGGGGGTAATTCACCCCTCCACTTT

v_call: TRBV5-1
d_call: TRBD1
j_call: TRBJ2-6
clone_size: -
cdr3_aa: CASSSTGGGANVLPF
cdr3_nt: TGCGCCAGCAGCAGTACAGGGGGTGGGGCCAACGTCCTGCCTTTC

v_call: TRBV27
d_call: -
j_call: TRBJ2-7
clone_size: -
cdr3_aa: CASSFAANYEQYF
cdr3_nt: TGTGCCAGCAGTTTCGCAGCCAACTACGAGCAGTACTTC

v_call: TRBV28
d_call: TRBD1
j_call: TRBJ2-7
clone_size: few
cdr3_aa: CASLPGTGIQEQYF
cdr3_nt: TGTGCCAGCCTCCCCGGGACAGGGATTCAAGAGCAGTACTTC

v_call: TRBV10-3
d_call: TRBD1
j_call: TRBJ2-5
clone_size: -
cdr3_aa: CAISDGDRARLETQYF
cdr3_nt: TGTGCCATCAGTGATGGAGACAGGGCCCGACTGGAGACCCAGTACTTC

v_call: TRBV10-3
d_call: -
j_call: TRBJ1-1
clone_size: few
cdr3_aa: CAISDSRNSANTEAFF
cdr3_nt: TGTGCCATCAGTGATTCTAGGAACTCAGCGAACACTGAAGCTTTCTTT

v_call: TRBV19
d_call: TRBD1
j_call: TRBJ1-5
clone_size: -
cdr3_aa: CASSPHTGQGDQPQHF
cdr3_nt: TGTGCCAGTAGTCCCCATACGGGACAGGGAGATCAGCCCCAGCATTTT

v_call: TRBV12-5
d_call: -
j_call: TRBJ2-5
clone_size: few
cdr3_aa: CASGWSKTQYF
cdr3_nt: TGTGCTAGTGGCTGGAGCAAGACCCAGTACTTC

v_call: TRBV5-1
d_call: TRBD2
j_call: TRBJ2-7
clone_size: -
cdr3_aa: CASRTGTSGGTGFPQYF
cdr3_nt: TGCGCCAGCAGAACCGGGACTAGCGGGGGCACCGGATTCCCGCAGTACTTC

v_call: TRBV6-1
d_call: -
j_call: TRBJ1-3
clone_size: few
cdr3_aa: CASSKETGSSGNTIYF
cdr3_nt: TGTGCCAGCAGTAAAGAAACAGGGAGCTCTGGAAACACCATATATTTT

v_call: TRBV5-1
d_call: TRBD1
j_call: TRBJ2-5
clone_size: few
cdr3_aa: CASSLEGGQGSMETQYF
cdr3_nt: TGCGCCAGCAGCTTGGAGGGGGGACAGGGGTCTATGGAGACCCAGTACTTC

v_call: TRBV4-2
d_call: -
j_call: TRBJ2-3
clone_size: few
cdr3_aa: CASSQADSDTQYF
cdr3_nt: TGTGCCAGCAGCCAAGCGGACTCTGATACGCAGTATTTT

v_call: TRBV7-6
d_call: -
j_call: TRBJ2-1
clone_size: -
cdr3_aa: CASSSFRGGRGEQFF
cdr3_nt: TGTGCCAGCAGCTCCTTTCGAGGGGGTAGAGGTGAGCAGTTCTTC

v_call: TRBV4-2
d_call: TRBD2
j_call: TRBJ2-7
clone_size: -
cdr3_aa: CASSQDGLAGGESYEQYF
cdr3_nt: TGTGCCAGCAGCCAAGATGGGCTAGCGGGGGGCGAGTCCTACGAGCAGTACTTC

v_call: TRBV11-2
d_call: TRBD2
j_call: TRBJ2-1
clone_size: -
cdr3_aa: CASSPFLASGETQFF
cdr3_nt: TGTGCCAGCAGCCCCTTTTTGGCTAGCGGGGAGACTCAGTTCTTC